This record looks at one T cell receptor beta chain sequence and its context. A few counts support this clone. The antigen it recognizes is unknown. Base qualities were left out, and no much larger clone turns up one base away. The data were obtained in a study of lymphopenia after photon versus proton radiotherapy (dated by TCRdb to about 2019). For the wider study: The study compared the immunological effects of photon versus proton radiation therapy in patients with gastrointestinal tumors who developed high-grade lymphopenia. The cohort included approximately 22 patients with gastrointestinal tumors who developed lymphopenia after receiving either photon or proton therapy. The goal of the study was to describe how the two radiation modalities differ in their effects on the immune system.

Library creation used the immunoSEQ multiplex PCR assay. T cell repertoires were profiled by deep sequencing of rearranged TCR beta loci, alongside multiparametric flow cytometry. As stored in TCRdb, this immuneACCESS dataset retains in-frame rearrangements with V and J assigned. A fraction of the clones does not appear; measured against another copy, unresolved V genes explain less than half of the discrepancy, and the remainder lacks a known reason. The sample yields 9,500 to 15,000 clones; around 89% were counted once. Together, the top ten hold 3.3% of the sample. The cysteine opens and the phenylalanine closes a CDR3 of 12 amino acids. This entry keeps only the CDR3 DNA: 36 bases, framed from base 1. The germline V gene gives CDR1 as SQVTM and CDR2 as ANQGSEA. A distance of 7 bases separates the germline ends of V and J, which lose 4 bases and 3 bases respectively. What the study reported, not specific to this receptor: The survival association was assessed only in patients who died, and the authors presented better survival with proton therapy as a possibility rather than a demonstrated result. Across the cohort, among patients who died, a greater drop in TCR diversity after the nadir was inversely correlated with overall survival time. Relative stability during treatment was observed in proton-treated patients, whereas loss of naive T cells and TCR diversity and gain of effector/memory populations were observed in photon-treated patients. Once the lymphocyte count had reached its nadir, the repertoires of photon-treated patients showed oligoclonal expansion, particularly of CD8+ Temra cells, and this expansion drove the decline in diversity.

The receptor chain draws on TRBV29-1 and TRBJ2-1, with the identity of the D gene unclear. This material consisted of peripheral blood, taken from a patient treated with proton-based radiotherapy. The source of this sequence is a man aged 60 to 75 with pancreatic cancer. The CDR3 here reads CSVGIGYNEQFF. In nucleotide form, the sequence is TGCAGCGTTGGAATTGGCTACAATGAGCAGTTCTTC.